The entry below gives a single T cell receptor (beta chain) sequence along with its context. This specimen belongs to a study of blood T cell repertoires in COVID-19. In the study's own analysis: Amplification from reference gene primers served as the basis for estimated nucleated cell counts. Assay: immunoSEQ multiplex PCR; the TCRdb copy retains only in-frame clones and omits some. Clone size and V and J calls were adopted from that table, with D and trimming inferred from the DNA. The repertoire holds hundreds of thousands of clones, with roughly 80% as singletons. This CDR3 contains 14 residues. The ends were cut back, 2 bases at V and 1 base at J, with 8 bases in the middle. Germline assignment: CDR1 SGHTA and CDR2 FQGNSA.

The V and J genes are TRBV7-2 and TRBJ1-1; no definite D call. The sequencing sample was made of peripheral blood. The receptor was isolated from a woman in her 40s with active or convalescent COVID-19. The DNA for the CDR3 is TGTGCCAGCAGCTTATTCGCAGGGAACACTGAAGCTTTCTTT. As protein: CASSLFAGNTEAFF. The entire variable domain, with the rest obtained from reference TRBV7-2 and TRBJ1-1, is as follows: GAGVSQSPSNKVTEKGKDVELRCDPISGHTALYWYRQSLGQGLEFLIYFQGNSAPDKSGLPSDRFSAERTGGSVSTLTIQRTQQEDSAVYLCASSLFAGNTEAFFGQGTRLTVV.